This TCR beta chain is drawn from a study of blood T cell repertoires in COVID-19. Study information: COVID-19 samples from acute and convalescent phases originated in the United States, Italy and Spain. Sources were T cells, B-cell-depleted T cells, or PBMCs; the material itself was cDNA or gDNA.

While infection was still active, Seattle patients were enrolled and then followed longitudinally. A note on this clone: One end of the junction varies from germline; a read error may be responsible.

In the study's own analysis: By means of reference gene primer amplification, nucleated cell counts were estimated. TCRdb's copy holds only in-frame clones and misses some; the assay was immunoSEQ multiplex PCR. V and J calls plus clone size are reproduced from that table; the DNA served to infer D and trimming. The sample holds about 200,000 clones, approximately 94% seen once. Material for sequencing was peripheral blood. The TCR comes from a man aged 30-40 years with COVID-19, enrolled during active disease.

Here the CDR3 DNA reads TGCGCAGTTCGCGGGGGGGCCCTAAACAATGAGCAGTTCTTC. Encoded protein: CAVRGGALNNEQFF. The rearrangement joins TRBV27 to TRBJ2-1; 9 bases are a match to TRBD2. Germline V lookup: CDR1 MNHEY, CDR2 SMNVEV (reference sequence). The CDR3 totals 14 residues.